The 16 T cell receptor beta chains listed next were all sequenced from one sample in a study of T cells in Graves' hyperthyroidism and ophthalmopathy. From RNA transcripts, TCR beta CDR3 regions were amplified. In the first-round RT-PCR of the TCR CDR3, the HTBI primer set was used. TCRdb independently ran MiXCR on the multiplex PCR reads; one entry per CDR3 protein. The sample includes hundreds of thousands of distinct CDR3 sequences, about 12% seen only once; the top ten take 9.2%. Sequencing was done on a sample of blood. Every receptor here comes from a young woman with Graves' hyperthyroidism.

There are many counts of this clonotype. The CDR3 coding sequence is TGTGCCAGCAGTTTAGGGGTTGGGGAGGGTCTCAGCTATGGCTACACCTTC. This codes for CASSLGVGEGLSYGYTF. The genes are TRBV12-3 or TRBV12-4 and TRBJ1-2; D gene ambiguous. Trimming left V 1 base short and J 4 bases short, with 19 bases between. The CDR3 is 17 amino acids.

This clonotype was detected many times. The chain employs TRBV6-1 and TRBJ1-2, with D perhaps matching TRBD1 (5 bases). Looked up from germline, CDR1 is MNHNS and CDR2 is SASEGT. Trimming removed 5 bases at V and 7 bases at J, with 17 bases between. The CDR3 consists of 14 residues. The CDR3 coding sequence is TGTGCCAGCAGTCAGACGGGACGGAAGCCTGGCTACACCTTC. Amino acid sequence: CASSQTGRKPGYTF.

This chain links TRBV7-2 with TRBJ2-5, with D unresolved. V was pared by 5 bases and J by 4 bases, with 14 bases between. Looked up from germline, CDR1 is SGHTA and CDR2 is FQGNSA. The CDR3 has 14 residues. The DNA of the CDR3 is TGTGCCAGCAGCAATCCCCCCGAGGCAGAGACCCAGTACTTC. Its translation is CASSNPPEAETQYF.

This clonotype was detected many times. This CDR3 is CASSLKPNQPQHF. For the CDR3, the DNA is TGTGCCAGCAGTTTAAAACCAAATCAGCCCCAGCATTTT. This chain links TRBV12-3 or TRBV12-4 with TRBJ1-5; no clear D gene. This CDR3 is built from 13 residues. Trimming left V 2 bases short and J 4 bases short, with 6 bases between.

This clonotype was observed many times. The gene calls are TRBV7-9 and TRBJ2-7; D is unresolved. The V end lost 5 bases, the J end lost 3 bases, and 5 bases lay between the germline ends. The CDR3 spans 11 residues. The germline gives CDR1 SEHNR, CDR2 FQNEAQ (reference sequence). This chain's CDR3 is CASSPVYEQYF. CDR3 in DNA: TGTGCCAGCAGCCCGGTCTACGAGCAGTACTTC.

This clonotype was observed a handful of times. The CDR3 sequence is CASSRRGASYEQYF. The DNA for the CDR3 is TGTGCCAGCAGCCGACGGGGGGCATCCTACGAGCAGTACTTC. V gene TRBV4-2 combines with J gene TRBJ2-7; a possible D gene is TRBD2 (7 bases). Germline CDR1 reads LGHNA; CDR2 reads YNFKEQ. The CDR3 sequence is 14 residues long. V shed 4 bases and J shed 1 base, with 11 bases lying between them.

This clonotype was found many times. Here the CDR3 reads CSARVAPYEQFF. CDR3 sequence (DNA): TGCAGTGCTAGAGTTGCCCCCTATGAGCAGTTCTTC. This chain connects TRBV20-1 to TRBJ2-1; D gene uncertain. The germline CDR1 and CDR2 sequences are DFQATT and SNEGSKA (reference sequence). This CDR3 has 12 amino acids. The ends were cut back, 1 base at V and 8 bases at J, with 9 bases in the middle.

This clonotype was seen ten or more times. V usage is TRBV19 and J usage is TRBJ2-7; TRBD1 agrees at 10 bases. Germline-derived CDR1 and CDR2 are LNHDA and SQIVND (reference sequence). This CDR3 region has 14 residues. With 4 bases clipped from V and 5 bases from J, the junction kept 5 bases outside the gene matches. CDR3 sequence (DNA): TGTGCCAGTAGTAGAACGGGACAGGGGAACGAGCAGTACTTC. Its translation is CASSRTGQGNEQYF.

Many counts were recorded for this clonotype. The chain carries TRBV27 and TRBJ2-6; D is uncertain. CDR3 size: 15 residues. Looked up from germline, CDR1 is MNHEY and CDR2 is SMNVEV (reference sequence). V lost 5 bases, J lost 1 base, and 9 bases lay in between. The CDR3: CASSLQPSGANVLTF. The CDR3 nucleotides are TGTGCCAGCAGTCTACAGCCTTCTGGGGCCAACGTCCTGACTTTC.

At least ten counts were recorded for this clonotype. The chain joins TRBV6-1 to TRBJ2-1, with D tentatively TRBD2 (6 bases). The germline V gene has CDR1 MNHNS and CDR2 SASEGT. Trimming pared 5 bases from V and 4 bases from J, leaving 21 bases between. The CDR3 runs 17 residues. CDR3 in amino acids: CASSSVRAGSIYNEQFF. In nucleotides, the CDR3 is TGTGCCAGCAGTTCCGTCCGCGCGGGGTCGATTTACAATGAGCAGTTCTTC.

This clonotype was seen more than once but under ten times. This chain joins TRBV7-9 and TRBJ1-2; D uncertain. The V and J ends lost 1 base and 4 bases respectively, with 13 bases between them. This CDR3 is 15 amino acids long. Germline-derived CDR1 and CDR2 are SEHNR and FQNEAQ (reference sequence). The CDR3 loop reads CASSLEAVAVYGYTF. Here the CDR3 DNA reads TGTGCCAGCAGCTTAGAAGCGGTAGCTGTCTATGGCTACACCTTC.

This clonotype occurred many times. The chain combines TRBV15 with TRBJ1-1; no clear D. Between the trimmed V and J ends, which lost 1 base and 1 base, there was a span of 4 bases. Germline CDR1 reads LNHNV; CDR2 reads YYDKDF (reference sequence). This CDR3 is 13 amino acids long. The CDR3 is CATSRGQNTEAFF. CDR3 DNA: TGTGCCACCAGCAGAGGACAGAACACTGAAGCTTTCTTT.

This clonotype was seen ten or more times. The chain uses TRBV29-1 and TRBJ1-4, with no clear D. Per germline, CDR1 SQVTM and CDR2 ANQGSEA. The length of the CDR3 is 12 residues. Trimming took off 0 bases at V and 8 bases at J, with 7 bases between the two ends. The CDR3 protein is CSVEDGAEKLFF. CDR3 in DNA: TGCAGCGTTGAAGACGGCGCGGAAAAACTGTTTTTT.

This clonotype was counted many times. The rearrangement joins TRBV12-3 or TRBV12-4 to TRBJ2-1; D perhaps matches TRBD2 (6 bases). This CDR3 is 16 amino acids long. V lost 2 bases and J 5 bases, leaving 16 bases between the germline ends. The CDR3 DNA reads as TGTGCCAGCAGTTTACGGTGGGAGGCCCTAGACAATGAGCAGTTCTTC. Translation: CASSLRWEALDNEQFF.

This clonotype has more than one count but fewer than ten. The rearrangement uses TRBV12-3 or TRBV12-4 and TRBJ1-2; D call uncertain. The V end was cut by 7 bases, the J end by 0 bases, with 9 bases between. This CDR3 has 13 amino acids. CDR3 coding DNA: TGTGCCAGCACCTGGGGAACTAACTATGGCTACACCTTC. It translates to CASTWGTNYGYTF.

This clonotype was found many times. The chain has TRBV20-1 and TRBJ1-6, with D maybe TRBD1 (6 bases). CDR3 length: 15 residues. The germline CDR1 and CDR2 sequences are DFQATT and SNEGSKA (reference sequence). The V and J ends lost 1 base and 7 bases respectively, with 14 bases between them. CDR3 region: CSARVTTGSNSPLHF. CDR3 DNA: TGCAGTGCTAGAGTAACGACAGGATCGAATTCACCCCTCCACTTT.